Following are 2 T cell receptor beta chains from one sample sequenced in a study of cytomegalovirus exposure and HLA in healthy donors. The PCR used 60 Vbeta and 13 Jbeta primers. Sequencing used immunoSEQ multiplex PCR; TCRdb keeps in-frame clones, though not all of them. The data contain about 21,000 clones, approximately 80% of them singletons. Sequencing was done on a sample of PBMCs. The source of these receptors is a man aged 55 to 69 in good health and CMV-seronegative.

V and J are TRBV5-1 and TRBJ2-1; D might be TRBD2 (5 bases). The CDR3 totals 15 residues. Germline lookup yields CDR1 SGHRS and CDR2 YFSETQ. The ends were cut back, 0 bases at V and 0 bases at J, with 7 bases in the middle. In DNA form, the CDR3 reads TGCGCCAGCAGCTTGGCTGGGAGCTCCTACAATGAGCAGTTCTTC. Protein product: CASSLAGSSYNEQFF.

In its sample, this clone was seen once. An end of the junction does not agree with germline; a read error may underlie this. Different DNA sequences within this sample yield the same CDR3. The chain carries TRBV7-3 and TRBJ1-6; D is unresolved. The CDR3 extends over 13 amino acids. Germline V gives CDR1 SGHTA, CDR2 FQGTGA. The CDR3 protein is CASSLGPNSPLHF. DNA for the CDR3: TGTGCCAGCAGCTTGGGCCCTAATTCACCCCTCCACTTC.